This is a list of T cell receptor beta chains from one sample in a study of blood T cell repertoires in COVID-19. TCRdb's copy holds only in-frame clones and misses some; the assay was immunoSEQ multiplex PCR. The table shows 210,000 or so clones, with over 75% occurring only once. Sample: PBMCs or T cells enriched from blood (not recorded which). Source of these receptors: a woman aged 40 to 50 with acute COVID-19. CDR3s include the opening cysteine and the closing phenylalanine or tryptophan. The D gene is left open where the match is weak. Rows give clone size only sometimes, using once, few, many, or a class for an expanded clone.

NA	NA	TRBJ1-3	TRBV29-1	TGCAGCGGCAGGGTCGGCGACACCATATATTTT	CSGRVGDTIYF
NA	NA	TRBJ1-5	TRBV2	TGTGCCAGCAGTGGGGGACACTCAAGCAATCAGCCCCAGCATTTT	CASSGGHSSNQPQHF
NA	NA	TRBJ1-6	TRBV10-3	TGTGCCGGCCAAGGGGAGGGGGTAGGGTCACCCCTCCACTTT	CAGQGEGVGSPLHF
once	NA	TRBJ1-5	TRBV14	TGTGCCAGCAGCCCCGGGGGACCCAATCAGCCCCAGCATTTT	CASSPGGPNQPQHF
NA	TRBD2	TRBJ2-7	TRBV14	TGTGCCAGCAGCCGTTCCTTTGAGCGGGGGGGCACAAACGAGCAGTACTTC	CASSRSFERGGTNEQYF
NA	NA	TRBJ1-2	TRBV19	TGTGCCAGTAGTAATACCGACAGTTACAACTATGGCTACACCTTC	CASSNTDSYNYGYTF
NA	NA	TRBJ2-2	TRBV19	TGTGCCAGTAGTAGAATCCTCTCGGGCACCGGGGAGCTGTTTTTT	CASSRILSGTGELFF
NA	NA	TRBJ1-1	TRBV7-2	TGTGCCAGCAGCTTACCGGGAACAGGGCCAAACACTGAAGCTTTCTTT	CASSLPGTGPNTEAFF
NA	TRBD1	TRBJ1-5	TRBV7-9	TGTGCCAGCAGCTTAGCAGGGGGCCCCAATCAGCCCCAGCATTTT	CASSLAGGPNQPQHF
NA	NA	TRBJ2-7	TRBV24-1	TGTGCCACCAGTGATTTGCAGGGGAACCACTACGAGCAGTACTTC	CATSDLQGNHYEQYF
NA	NA	TRBJ1-1	TRBV18	TGTGCCAGCTCATCGAAAACCACGGGCACTGAAGCTTTCTTT	CASSSKTTGTEAFF
NA	NA	TRBJ1-2	TRBV7-9	TGTGCCAGCAGCTTAGGCCAGGCGGGGGACTATGGCTACACCTTC	CASSLGQAGDYGYTF
NA	NA	TRBJ2-7	TRBV12-3/TRBV12-4	TGTGCCAGCAGTGGGGCGAATTCCTACGAGCAGTACTTC	CASSGANSYEQYF
NA	TRBD1	TRBJ1-5	TRBV6-1	TGTGCCAGCAGTGAGCGACAGGGGGAGACGCCCCAGCATTTT	CASSERQGETPQHF
NA	TRBD2	TRBJ2-5	TRBV5-1	TGCGCCAGCAGCTACCGACTAGCGGGAGGGCAAGCGGTACTAGAGACCCAGTACTTC	CASSYRLAGGQAVLETQYF
NA	TRBD2	TRBJ2-3	TRBV6-2/TRBV6-3	TGTGCCAGCAGTTACCCCACTAGCGGGAGGACGAGCACAGATACGCAGTATTTT	CASSYPTSGRTSTDTQYF
NA	NA	TRBJ2-7	TRBV5-6	TGTGCCAGCAGCTTCGGACAGGGAGGGGTCGAGCAGTACTTC	CASSFGQGGVEQYF
NA	TRBD1	TRBJ1-2	TRBV19	TGTGCCAGTAGTATAAATCGACAGGGGATCTATGGCTACACCTTC	CASSINRQGIYGYTF
NA	NA	TRBJ1-2	TRBV7-3	TGTGCCAGCTCCGGAGGAAATGGCTACACCTTC	CASSGGNGYTF
NA	NA	TRBJ1-5	TRBV6-5	TGTGCCAGCAGTTTTGGGGAGTTGGGTCAGCCCCAGCATTTT	CASSFGELGQPQHF
NA	TRBD2	TRBJ2-1	TRBV3-1/TRBV3-2	TGTGCCAGCAGCCAAGCTTCGGGGGGGGTGAATGAGCAGTTCTTC	CASSQASGGVNEQFF
NA	NA	TRBJ1-5	TRBV28	TGTGCCAGCAGTTATGGGGGCCTCAATCAGCCCCAGCATTTT	CASSYGGLNQPQHF
NA	TRBD1	TRBJ1-3	TRBV28	TGTGCCAGCAGTCCCGGGACAGTCTCTGGAAACACCATATATTTT	CASSPGTVSGNTIYF
NA	NA	TRBJ1-1	TRBV28	TGTGCCAGCAGTTTAGGACAGTCGAACACTGAAGCTTTCTTT	CASSLGQSNTEAFF
NA	NA	TRBJ1-2	TRBV6-5	TGTGCCAGCAGTACGACACCGGGGAACTATGGCTACACCTTC	CASSTTPGNYGYTF
NA	TRBD1	TRBJ1-2	TRBV28	TGTGCCAGCAGCCCTCGACAGGGGGCGAATCTATACACCTTC	CASSPRQGANLYTF
NA	NA	TRBJ1-2	TRBV6-5	TGTGCCAGCAGTTACGGCAGGGAGGGATATGGCTACACCTTC	CASSYGREGYGYTF
NA	NA	TRBJ1-1	TRBV10-3	TGTGCCATCAGTGAACCTCCAGGGCGTCCGACTGAAGCTTTCTTT	CAISEPPGRPTEAFF
once	TRBD1	TRBJ2-1	TRBV19	TGTGCCAGTACGGACAGGGCGGGCTCCTACAATGAGCAGTTCTTC	CASTDRAGSYNEQFF
few	NA	TRBJ1-2	TRBV7-2	TGTGCCAGCAGCTTAGTCGAACTGGGCTACACCTTC	CASSLVELGYTF
few	TRBD2	TRBJ2-7	TRBV7-8	TGTGCCAGCAGCTTGGGACTAGCGGACGAGCAGTACTTC	CASSLGLADEQYF
NA	NA	TRBJ2-2	TRBV24-1	TGTGCCACCAGTGATCCTACGGGGGTCACCGGGGAGCTGTTTTTT	CATSDPTGVTGELFF
NA	NA	TRBJ2-7	TRBV19	TGTGCCAGTAGTATAGGGGCTAGCGTCGGCGAGCAGTACTTC	CASSIGASVGEQYF
once	TRBD1	TRBJ1-1	TRBV7-8	TGTGCCAGCAGCTTAGCAAACAGGGGCACTGAAGCTTTCTTT	CASSLANRGTEAFF
NA	NA	TRBJ1-2	TRBV20-1	TGCAGTGCTAGTCGGGGGGCCGGCTACACCTTC	CSASRGAGYTF
NA	TRBD1	TRBJ2-7	TRBV27	TGTGCCAGCAGTCTGAGACAGGGGGAGCAGTACTTC	CASSLRQGEQYF
NA	NA	TRBJ2-7	TRBV12-2	TGTGCAAGTCGCCGTGGACAGGGGGCGGGATACGAGCAGTACTTC	CASRRGQGAGYEQYF
NA	TRBD1	TRBJ2-7	TRBV13	TGTGCCAGCAGCTTGTGGGGACAGGGGGCGCGGGAGCAGTACTTC	CASSLWGQGAREQYF
NA	NA	TRBJ2-2	TRBV5-4	TGTGCCAGCAGCTCAGGGGCGGCGAACACCGGGGAGCTGTTTTTT	CASSSGAANTGELFF
NA	TRBD2	TRBJ2-5	TRBV28	TGTGCCAGCAGAAGTAGCGGGGGCCGCCAAGAGACCCAGTACTTC	CASRSSGGRQETQYF
NA	TRBD1	TRBJ1-5	TRBV10-3	TGTGCCATCAGTGCCTTACCGCCGGGACAGGGGTCGAGCAATCAGCCCCAGCATTTT	CAISALPPGQGSSNQPQHF
NA	NA	TRBJ2-7	TRBV28	TGTGCCAGCAGTTTGGAGCGGACGGCGTACTTC	CASSLERTAYF
once	TRBD1	TRBJ2-7	TRBV28	TGTGCCAGCAGTACAAATCGACAGGGGGCCTACGAGCAGTACTTC	CASSTNRQGAYEQYF
once	TRBD1	TRBJ1-2	TRBV7-9	TGTGCCAGCAGCTTAACCGGGACAGTTGGCTATGGCTACACCTTC	CASSLTGTVGYGYTF
NA	NA	TRBJ1-2	TRBV11-1	TGTGCCAGCAGCTTAGCGCAGGACCGCCGAGGGGGCTACACCTTC	CASSLAQDRRGGYTF
once	NA	TRBJ1-5	TRBV11-2	TGTGCCAGCAGCTTAGTTTATTCCGGGGATAATCAGCCCCAGCATTTT	CASSLVYSGDNQPQHF
NA	TRBD1	TRBJ2-5	TRBV28	TGTGCCAGCAGTTTCCCAGGGGGCTTGGAAGAGACCCAGTACTTC	CASSFPGGLEETQYF
NA	TRBD1	TRBJ1-4	TRBV28	TGTGCCAGCAGCTCCGGGACAGGGCATGAAAAACTGTTTTTT	CASSSGTGHEKLFF
NA	TRBD2	TRBJ2-1	TRBV7-2	TGTGCCAGCAGCGAACTTAGCGGGAGACAAGATGAGCAGTTCTTC	CASSELSGRQDEQFF
NA	TRBD1	TRBJ1-2	TRBV3-1/TRBV3-2	TGTGCCAGCAGCCAAACGCGGACAGGGTCGGGCTACACCTTC	CASSQTRTGSGYTF
NA	NA	TRBJ1-1	TRBV12-3/TRBV12-4	TGTGCCAGCAGTTTAGTTGCGGGCACTGAAGCTTTCTTT	CASSLVAGTEAFF
NA	NA	TRBJ1-4	TRBV6-5	TGTGCCAGCAGAGACAGCCTAGAAAATGAAAAACTGTTTTTT	CASRDSLENEKLFF
NA	TRBD1	TRBJ2-3	TRBV10-2	TGCGCCAGCAGTGGGACAGGGGCTGTAACAGATACGCAGTATTTT	CASSGTGAVTDTQYF
NA	NA	TRBJ1-2	TRBV28	TGTGGGACCTCAGCGGAGGTCAACTATGGCTACACCTTC	CGTSAEVNYGYTF